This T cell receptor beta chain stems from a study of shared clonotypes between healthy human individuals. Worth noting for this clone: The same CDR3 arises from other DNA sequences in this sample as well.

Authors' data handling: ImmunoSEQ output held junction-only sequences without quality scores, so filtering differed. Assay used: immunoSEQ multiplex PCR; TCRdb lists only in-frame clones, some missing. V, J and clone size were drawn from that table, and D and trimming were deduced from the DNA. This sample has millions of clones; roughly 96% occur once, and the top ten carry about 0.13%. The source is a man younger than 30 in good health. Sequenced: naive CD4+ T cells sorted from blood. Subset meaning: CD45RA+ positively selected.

CDR3 residues: CAISESQYSNQPQHF. The CDR3 nucleotides are TGTGCCATCAGTGAGTCACAGTATAGCAATCAGCCCCAGCATTTT. The V and J genes are TRBV10-3 and TRBJ1-5; D unresolved. Per germline, CDR1 ENHRY and CDR2 SYGVKD. V was cut by 0 bases and J by 0 bases, with 6 bases left in between. The length of the CDR3 is 15 residues.